The rows below give T cell receptor beta chains drawn from one sample of a study of radiotherapy plus CTLA-4 blockade in lung cancer. The assay was immunoSEQ multiplex PCR, and TCRdb's table has in-frame clones only and misses some. Found here are more than 90,000 clones, around nine tenths of them singletons; the top ten hold roughly 4.6%. The sample here was peripheral blood, taken from a patient treated with radiotherapy plus ipilimumab. The receptors were gathered from a human donor with non-small cell lung cancer that progressed on radiotherapy plus ipilimumab. Each CDR3 is given with its conserved first and last residue. A D gene is named only where the DNA matches it firmly. Clone size is stated in some rows and not others, as once, few, many or a class when expanded.

D: TRBD1
size: few
J: TRBJ2-3
V: TRBV19
length: 13
DNA: TGTGCCAGCCGGGACAGGGTAACAGATACGCAGTATTTT
CDR3: CASRDRVTDTQYF

D: TRBD1
size: once
J: TRBJ1-2
V: TRBV25-1
length: 14
DNA: TGTGCCAGCAGTGAATTGGCAGGGGGAGGTGGCTACACCTTC
CDR3: CASSELAGGGGYTF

D: NA
size: NA
J: TRBJ2-1
V: TRBV7-8
length: 11
DNA: TGTGCCAGCAGCCCCGGGACTGAGCAGTTCTTC
CDR3: CASSPGTEQFF

D: TRBD1
size: few
J: TRBJ2-1
V: TRBV5-1
length: 13
DNA: TGCGCCAGCAGCTTTGACAGGGCCCATGAGCAGTTCTTC
CDR3: CASSFDRAHEQFF

D: NA
size: few
J: TRBJ2-1
V: TRBV29-1
length: 14
DNA: TGCAGCGTGGGGGGACCAGCAACCCACGGCGAGCAGTTCTTC
CDR3: CSVGGPATHGEQFF

D: TRBD2
size: NA
J: TRBJ2-3
V: TRBV30
length: 15
DNA: TGTGCCTGGAGTGTTGAGCGGGATAATACAGATACGCAGTATTTT
CDR3: CAWSVERDNTDTQYF

D: TRBD2
size: NA
J: TRBJ2-1
V: TRBV4-1
length: 17
DNA: TGCGCCAGCAGCCAAGGTCGATCGGCGGGAGCCTACAATGAGCAGTTCTTC
CDR3: CASSQGRSAGAYNEQFF

D: NA
size: NA
J: TRBJ1-1
V: TRBV9
length: 15
DNA: TGTGCCAGCAGCCCCCAGGGATTTATCCACACTGAAGCTTTCTTT
CDR3: CASSPQGFIHTEAFF

D: NA
size: NA
J: TRBJ2-7
V: TRBV5-1
length: 14
DNA: TGCGCCAGCAGCCCATCGACTAGAACCTACGAGCAGTACTTC
CDR3: CASSPSTRTYEQYF

D: NA
size: NA
J: TRBJ2-7
V: TRBV10-2
length: 13
DNA: TGCGCCAGCAGAAGGGACCCATCCTACGAGCAGTACTTC
CDR3: CASRRDPSYEQYF

D: NA
size: NA
J: TRBJ2-5
V: TRBV10-1
length: 13
DNA: TGCGCCAGCAGTGAAGGGCAAGGGGAGACCCAGTACTTC
CDR3: CASSEGQGETQYF

D: NA
size: NA
J: TRBJ2-5
V: TRBV7-9
length: 14
DNA: TGTGCCAGCAGCTTAGCGGGAGCGGCGGAGACCCAGTACTTC
CDR3: CASSLAGAAETQYF

D: NA
size: NA
J: TRBJ1-2
V: TRBV9
length: 14
DNA: TGTGCCAGCAGCGTAGCTGGGGGAGAAAATGGCTACACCTTC
CDR3: CASSVAGGENGYTF

D: TRBD2
size: NA
J: TRBJ2-5
V: TRBV5-4
length: 14
DNA: TGTGCCAGCAGCAGAGAGGGGACTAGCGAGACCCAGTACTTC
CDR3: CASSREGTSETQYF

D: NA
size: few
J: TRBJ2-7
V: TRBV4-1
length: 13
DNA: TGCGCCAGCAGCCAGTCCGGCGACTACGAGCAGTACTTC
CDR3: CASSQSGDYEQYF

D: TRBD1
size: NA
J: TRBJ2-3
V: TRBV7-9
length: 18
DNA: TGTGCCAGCAGTCCCGGGACAGGATTCGTTTTACTGGCAGATACGCAGTATTTT
CDR3: CASSPGTGFVLLADTQYF

D: TRBD1
size: NA
J: TRBJ1-2
V: TRBV4-2
length: 16
DNA: TGTGCCAGCAGCCAAGGGTTTGGTGAGGGGGCGGGTGGCTACACCTTC
CDR3: CASSQGFGEGAGGYTF

D: NA
size: NA
J: TRBJ2-1
V: TRBV7-6
length: 13
DNA: TGTGCCAGCAGCTCGGGACTCTACGGGGAGCAGTTCTTC
CDR3: CASSSGLYGEQFF

D: NA
size: NA
J: TRBJ1-1
V: TRBV9
length: 13
DNA: TGTGCCAGCAGCACCGTCTGGGGGTCTGAAGCTTTCTTT
CDR3: CASSTVWGSEAFF